The 10 T cell receptor beta chains below all came from one sample that was sequenced in a study of CD8+ T cells in alopecia areata. Following extraction, RNA underwent reverse transcription to cDNA, which served as the sequencing template. Sequencing used immunoSEQ multiplex PCR; TCRdb keeps in-frame clones, though not all of them. The sample contains around 300,000 clones, 60% of which appear only once. Treatment: oral pan-JAK inhibitor, 5-10 mg twice daily. The material sequenced was CD4+ T cells sorted from blood, taken at approximately week 51, from a patient treated with tofacitinib. Receptors originate from a human donor with alopecia areata.

The chain recombines TRBV29-1 with TRBJ1-5, with 7 bases lining up with TRBD1. Trimming removed 6 bases from V and 1 base from J; junction bases left unmatched: 9. The CDR3 length is 15 residues. CDR1 and CDR2 from the germline V gene are SQVTM and ANQGSEA. The chain's CDR3 is CSVTARQGSNQPQHF. The DNA for the CDR3 is TGCAGCGTGACTGCCCGACAGGGAAGCAATCAGCCCCAGCATTTT.

The V and J genes are TRBV5-6 and TRBJ1-1; no firm D call. CDR3 length equals 14 residues. Deletions cut 1 base from V and 3 bases from J, with 10 bases between. Germline V lookup: CDR1 SGHDT, CDR2 YYEEEE. The CDR3 loop is CASSLTPRDTEAFF. CDR3 nucleotide sequence: TGTGCCAGCAGCTTGACCCCTCGGGACACTGAAGCTTTCTTT.

This clone was detected once. V gene TRBV5-6 combines with J gene TRBJ2-6; no clear D. This CDR3 comprises 15 residues. In germline, CDR1 is SGHDT, CDR2 YYEEEE. Trimming pared 4 bases from V and 3 bases from J, leaving 11 bases between. The CDR3 spells CASSPAWGGANVLTF. Here the CDR3 DNA reads TGTGCCAGCAGCCCCGCATGGGGTGGGGCCAACGTCCTGACTTTC.

The J gene is TRBJ1-6, the V gene TRBV5-1; no definite D call. From germline, CDR1 is SGHRS and CDR2 YFSETQ. This CDR3 region has 14 residues. V shed 2 bases and J shed 9 bases, with 12 bases lying between them. The CDR3 is CASSFRSSGSPLHF. CDR3 nucleotide sequence: TGCGCCAGCAGCTTTCGGTCCAGCGGTTCACCCCTCCACTTT.

The rearrangement links TRBV7-3 to TRBJ1-1; no clear D gene. The CDR3 is made up of 14 amino acids. Per germline, CDR1 SGHTA and CDR2 FQGTGA. V lost 1 base to trimming and J lost 0 bases, with 6 bases between them. CDR3 amino acids: CASSLMGLNTEAFF. As DNA, the CDR3 is TGTGCCAGCAGCTTAATGGGGTTGAACACTGAAGCTTTCTTT.

This clone was found once. The chain combines TRBV18 with TRBJ2-5, with D possibly being TRBD1 (5 bases). V lost 4 bases, J lost 4 bases, and 13 bases lay in between. Germline V CDR1 and CDR2: KGHSH, LQKENI. The CDR3 runs to 14 residues. CDR3 nucleotides: TGTGCCAGCTCACTTGGGCAGGGTGGAGAGACCCAGTACTTC. Translating gives CASSLGQGGETQYF.

The chain has TRBV9 and TRBJ1-1, with TRBD1 matching over 7 bases. The V gene end was trimmed by 4 bases and the J gene end by 0 bases; junction bases not matched to a gene: 6. This CDR3 contains 15 residues. The germline gives CDR1 SGDLS, CDR2 YYNGEE. The CDR3 bases are TGTGCCAGCAGCTCCAGGGGGTCCCTGAACACTGAAGCTTTCTTT. Amino acid sequence: CASSSRGSLNTEAFF.

This clone has a handful of counts. Here the CDR3 reads CSVEGAGNGEQFF. CDR3 in DNA: TGCAGCGTTGAAGGAGCGGGGAATGGTGAGCAGTTCTTC. V gene TRBV29-1 combines with J gene TRBJ2-1; 7 bases fit TRBD2. The length of the CDR3 is 13 residues. Germline V gene sequence: CDR1 SQVTM, CDR2 ANQGSEA. Trimming removed 1 base from V and 9 bases from J; junction bases left unmatched: 6.

Ten or more counts support this clone. This chain connects TRBV7-9 to TRBJ2-3, with a tentative D call TRBD1 (6 bases). The V gene's germline CDR1 is SEHNR and CDR2 FQNEAQ (reference sequence). The V end was cut by 4 bases, the J end by 4 bases, with 9 bases between. The CDR3 is made up of 13 amino acids. CDR3 bases: TGTGCCAGCAGCTCGAAGGGGGCAGATACGCAGTATTTT. Encoded protein: CASSSKGADTQYF.

This chain connects TRBV29-1 to TRBJ2-1; perhaps D is TRBD1 or TRBD2 (5 bases each). V lost 8 bases and J lost 6, with 14 bases in between. The V gene's germline CDR1 is SQVTM and CDR2 ANQGSEA. This CDR3 region has 12 residues. CDR3 coding DNA: TGCAGCATGAGGGGTCTAGGCAATGAGCAGTTCTTC. It specifies CSMRGLGNEQFF.